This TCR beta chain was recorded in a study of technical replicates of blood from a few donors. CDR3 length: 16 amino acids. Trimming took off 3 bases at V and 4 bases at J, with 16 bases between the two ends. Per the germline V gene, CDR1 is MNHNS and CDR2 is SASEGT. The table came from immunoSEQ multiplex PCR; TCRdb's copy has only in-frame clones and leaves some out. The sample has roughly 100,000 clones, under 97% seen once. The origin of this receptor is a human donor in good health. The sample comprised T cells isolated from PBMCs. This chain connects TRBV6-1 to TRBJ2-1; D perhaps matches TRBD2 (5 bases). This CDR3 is CASSDLGRALYNEQFF. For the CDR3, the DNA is TGTGCCAGCAGTGACTTAGGGCGGGCGCTTTACAATGAGCAGTTCTTC.